The T cell receptor (beta chain) described here comes from a study of T cell responses to AZD1222 COVID-19 vaccine. Study-level findings and limits: Among AZD1222 vaccinees, only six were seropositive at baseline. Reports indicate that nearly half of spike-specific TCRs are directed at unmutated variant regions. The donors showed a predominance of white British ancestry and of females, with possible underestimation of clonal diversity. With dominance at 160-218 and 743-854, vaccine-associated CD4 TCRs spanned spike.

The protocol was immunoSEQ multiplex PCR, while the TCRdb copy is restricted to in-frame clones and leaves out a portion. Among about 200,000 clones, 85% to 95% were seen once, and the ten largest hold less than 1.5%. With regard to this clone: Its matching antigen is unknown.

CDR1 and CDR2 from the germline V gene are SGHNT and YENEEA. This CDR3 has 12 amino acids. The V end was cut by 5 bases, the J end by 2 bases, with 6 bases between. V gene TRBV11-3 combines with J gene TRBJ1-1; D gene unclear. The clonotype was recovered from an adult in good health. The sequencing here drew on peripheral blood, taken on day 0 of AZD1222 vaccination. The CDR3 DNA reads TGTGCCAGCAGCACCCGTAACACTGAAGCTTTCTTT. Residues: CASSTRNTEAFF.